What follows are 23 T cell receptor beta chains derived from one specimen sequenced in a study of blood T cell repertoires in COVID-19. TCRdb keeps only in-frame clones here, not all; method: immunoSEQ multiplex PCR. The sample yields under 50,000 clones, approximately 88% seen once. Sequencing was carried out using peripheral blood. The source is a man aged 50-60 years with active COVID-19.

The chain links TRBV27 to TRBJ2-2, with 9 positions matching TRBD1. The V gene's germline CDR1 is MNHEY and CDR2 SMNVEV (reference sequence). The CDR3 extends over 15 amino acids. The J segment lost 7 bases and the V segment lost 6 bases, leaving 9 bases of the junction unmatched. The CDR3 is CASSPVQGAGGELFF. The CDR3 DNA reads as TGTGCCAGCAGCCCCGTACAGGGGGCCGGCGGGGAGCTGTTTTTT.

In this sample, this clone turned up once. The CDR3 nucleotides read TGTGCCACCAGCATTACTTCAGGGGGCCTGCAGGGAAAACTGTTTTTT. It codes for CATSITSGGLQGKLFF. The rearrangement uses TRBV15 and TRBJ1-4, with TRBD1 matching over 8 bases. V shed 4 bases and J 10 bases; nucleotides not matched to a gene: 14. Germline lookup yields CDR1 LNHNV and CDR2 YYDKDF (reference sequence). The CDR3 consists of 16 residues.

The CDR3 DNA is TGTGCCAGCAGCGAGACCGGGACAGGGGGTAGCGAGCAGTACTTC. It yields the protein CASSETGTGGSEQYF. This sequence joins TRBV6-5 and TRBJ2-7, with 11 bases identical to TRBD1. Germline V lookup: CDR1 MNHEY, CDR2 SVGAGI. CDR3 length: 15 amino acids. V was pared by 6 bases and J by 6 bases, with 10 bases of the junction left unmatched.

The rearrangement uses TRBV3-1 (or the pseudogene TRBV3-2) and TRBJ2-2; 13 bases line up with TRBD2. There are 21 residues in the CDR3. Per germline, CDR1 LGHDT and CDR2 YNNKEL (reference sequence). The V gene end was trimmed by 2 bases and the J gene end by 1 base; junction bases not matched to a gene: 13. In nucleotides, the CDR3 is TGTGCCAGCAGCCAAAGCCAAGTTGGGACTAGCGGGGCCCTGAACACCGGGGAGCTGTTTTTT. Translating gives CASSQSQVGTSGALNTGELFF.

The CDR3: CASSVSGTNNEQFF. CDR3 DNA: TGTGCCAGCAGCGTATCCGGGACTAACAATGAGCAGTTCTTC. The chain has TRBV9 and TRBJ2-1, with 7 nucleotides matching TRBD2. This CDR3 contains 14 residues. V gave up 1 base and J gave up 5 bases; unmatched junction bases: 3. Germline values: CDR1 SGDLS, CDR2 YYNGEE.

This sequence joins TRBV7-9 and TRBJ2-2; D uncertain. The ends were cut back, 1 base at V and 1 base at J, with 4 bases in the middle. The germline gives CDR1 SEHNR, CDR2 FQNEAQ (reference sequence). The CDR3 has 14 amino acids. The CDR3 sequence is CASSLGQNTGELFF. The DNA of the CDR3 is TGTGCCAGCAGCTTAGGACAGAACACCGGGGAGCTGTTTTTT.

This chain links TRBV27 with TRBJ1-4, with 9 bases aligning to TRBD1. Trimming at V came to 8 bases and at J to 8 bases, leaving 12 bases not matched to a gene. The CDR3 contains 15 residues. The germline V gene has CDR1 MNHEY and CDR2 SMNVEV (reference sequence). CDR3: CASRIRGTGYEKLFF. CDR3 nucleotide sequence: TGTGCCAGCCGCATCAGAGGGACAGGGTACGAAAAACTGTTTTTT.

In its sample, this clone was seen a few times. The rearrangement links TRBV15 to TRBJ1-5; D is undetermined. Germline V CDR1 and CDR2: LNHNV, YYDKDF (reference sequence). Trimming removed 2 bases from V and 2 bases from J, with 10 bases in between. This CDR3 has 15 residues. CDR3 sequence (DNA): TGTGCCACCAGCAGAAAAGGCGGGGGCAATCAGCCCCAGCATTTT. Amino acids: CATSRKGGGNQPQHF.

The chain uses TRBV6-4 and TRBJ2-5; the D gene is possibly TRBD1 (8 bases). Germline assignment: CDR1 MRHNA and CDR2 SNTAGT. This CDR3 comprises 23 residues. Trimming stripped 0 bases from V and 3 bases from J, with 35 bases between. The CDR3 coding sequence is TGTGCCAGCAGTGACTCGAGAGGTAGCGATCAGAAAGGACAGGGTGGGAGGGAAGAGACCCAGTACTTC. Translation gives CASSDSRGSDQKGQGGREETQYF.

The chain combines TRBV7-9 with TRBJ2-1; TRBD2 might be the D (6 bases). The CDR3 extends over 11 amino acids. Germline V gene lookup returns CDR1 SEHNR and CDR2 FQNEAQ (reference sequence). With 8 bases removed from V and 15 bases from J, the gap between germline ends came to 17 bases. CDR3 bases: TGTGCCAGCGCCGGGGACTTACGGTGGTTCTTC. Protein product: CASAGDLRWFF.

This clone showed up just once. The genes are TRBV12-5 and TRBJ1-2; D is unclear. V shed 1 base and J shed 6 bases, with 24 bases lying between them. From germline, CDR1 is LGHNT and CDR2 FRNRAP. The CDR3 is 18 amino acids. CDR3 nucleotide sequence: TGTGCTAGTGGTTTGGCCCTACTGATGGACTCCGGCCTCCATGGCTACACCTTC. As protein: CASGLALLMDSGLHGYTF.

This chain's CDR3 is CASSYNTDRGQYEQYF. The CDR3 bases are TGTGCCAGCAGTTACAATACGGACAGGGGGCAGTACGAGCAGTACTTC. V usage is TRBV6-5 and J usage is TRBJ2-7; 11 nucleotides line up with TRBD1. CDR3 length: 16 residues. J was trimmed by 4 bases and V by 2 bases; bases with no gene match: 7. From germline, CDR1 is MNHEY and CDR2 SVGAGI.

This clone was counted a single time. The chain couples TRBV19 to TRBJ1-1; the match to TRBD1 covers 9 bases. Germline CDR1 reads LNHDA; CDR2 reads SQIVND (reference sequence). V trimming: 4 bases; J trimming: 8 bases; junction bases outside the gene matches: 8. This CDR3 contains 14 residues. The CDR3 protein is CASSTPDRGGEAFF. CDR3 nucleotide sequence: TGTGCCAGTAGTACCCCGGACAGGGGAGGGGAAGCTTTCTTT.

The V and J genes are TRBV7-9 and TRBJ2-3; D possibly corresponds to TRBD2 (6 bases). V was shortened by 5 bases and J by 2 bases, with 17 bases between the two germline ends. Germline CDR1 and CDR2: SEHNR and FQNEAQ (reference sequence). The CDR3 is 16 residues long. CDR3 region: CASSTGLHSHTDTQYF. CDR3 bases: TGTGCCAGCAGCACGGGACTCCACTCACACACAGATACGCAGTATTTT. The full variable domain, in which reference TRBV7-9 and TRBJ2-3 provide the parts outside the CDR3, is DTGVSQNPRHKITKRGQNVTFRCDPISEHNRLYWYRQTLGQGPEFLTYFQNEAQLEKSRLLSDRFSAERPKGSFSTLEIQRTEQGDSAMYLCASSTGLHSHTDTQYFGPGTRLTVL.

The chain is built from TRBV3-1 (or the pseudogene TRBV3-2) and TRBJ1-2, with 9 bases aligning to TRBD1. Trimming removed 5 bases from V and 6 bases from J; junction bases left unmatched: 1. The CDR3 length is 12 residues. Germline CDR1 and CDR2: LGHDT and YNNKEL (reference sequence). The CDR3 region is CASSRDRDGYTF. In DNA, the CDR3 is TGTGCCAGCAGCAGGGACAGGGATGGCTACACCTTC.

In the case of this clone: Sequence at one end of the junction differs from germline and may be a read error. The chain couples TRBV14 to TRBJ1-5; D not certain. CDR1 and CDR2 from the germline V gene are SGHDN and FVKESK. The CDR3 extends over 13 amino acids. The CDR3 bases are TGTGCCAGCAGCCAAGATTCCAGCGGGCCGCCGAATTTT. Translation: CASSQDSSGPPNF.

CDR3 loop: CASSPTGGGYGYTF. DNA of the CDR3: TGTGCCAGCAGTCCGACAGGGGGCGGCTATGGCTACACCTTC. This chain links TRBV28 with TRBJ1-2, with 10 bases that match TRBD1. J lost 4 bases, V lost 5 bases, and 4 bases had no gene match. Germline V gene sequence: CDR1 MDHEN, CDR2 SYDVKM. This CDR3 has 14 residues.

This clone has at least ten counts. Other DNA sequences in the same sample also yield this CDR3. V is TRBV4-1 and J is TRBJ1-2; TRBD1 aligns across 9 bases. From germline, CDR1 is MGHRA and CDR2 YSYEKL. V lost 0 bases, J lost 6 bases, and 11 bases stayed unmatched. The CDR3 is 17 residues long. The DNA for the CDR3 is TGCGCCAGCAGCCAAGATTGGGGCACAGGGGGCGCGAATGGCTACACCTTC. Translated: CASSQDWGTGGANGYTF.

The J gene is TRBJ1-6, the V gene TRBV10-3; D is ambiguous. The CDR3 has 14 amino acids. V gave up 4 bases and J gave up 6 bases, with 10 bases separating them. Germline assignment: CDR1 ENHRY and CDR2 SYGVKD. The CDR3 sequence: CAISAQGGNSPLHF. CDR3 sequence (DNA): TGTGCCATCAGTGCTCAAGGAGGTAATTCACCCCTCCACTTT.

V gene TRBV5-1 combines with J gene TRBJ2-7, with 8 bases identical to TRBD2. This CDR3 is built from 15 residues. Germline CDR1 is SGHRS and CDR2 is YFSETQ. V lost 0 bases and J lost 7; bases outside the gene matches: 9. The CDR3 region is CASSLASSGRGEQYF. CDR3 DNA: TGCGCCAGCAGCTTGGCAAGTTCCGGGAGGGGGGAGCAGTACTTC.

The V gene is TRBV5-5, the J gene TRBJ2-2; D is possibly TRBD2 (6 bases). The CDR3 totals 15 residues. From germline, CDR1 is SGHKS and CDR2 YYEKEE (reference sequence). Between the trimmed V and J ends, which lost 3 bases and 5 bases, there was a span of 14 bases. The CDR3 spells CASSWAGRGTGELFF. The CDR3 DNA reads TGTGCCAGCAGCTGGGCGGGGCGTGGAACCGGGGAGCTGTTTTTT.

DNA for the CDR3: TGTGCCAGCAGCAACGGGGGGGGGAACACTGAAGCTTTCTTT. This codes for CASSNGGGNTEAFF. The V call is TRBV6-5, the J call TRBJ1-1, with a tentative D call TRBD1 (5 bases). Trimming removed 6 bases from V and 1 base from J, with 12 bases in between. The V gene's germline CDR1 is MNHEY and CDR2 SVGAGI. The CDR3 consists of 14 residues.

V and J are TRBV11-2 and TRBJ1-6, with 8 bases fitting TRBD1. Unmatched junction bases numbered 11, after V lost 6 bases and J lost 10 bases. This CDR3 spans 15 amino acids. Germline loops: CDR1 SGHAT, CDR2 FQNNGV. This CDR3 is CASSPVTGGESPLHF. In DNA form, the CDR3 reads TGTGCCAGCAGTCCCGTAACAGGGGGGGAATCACCCCTCCACTTT.